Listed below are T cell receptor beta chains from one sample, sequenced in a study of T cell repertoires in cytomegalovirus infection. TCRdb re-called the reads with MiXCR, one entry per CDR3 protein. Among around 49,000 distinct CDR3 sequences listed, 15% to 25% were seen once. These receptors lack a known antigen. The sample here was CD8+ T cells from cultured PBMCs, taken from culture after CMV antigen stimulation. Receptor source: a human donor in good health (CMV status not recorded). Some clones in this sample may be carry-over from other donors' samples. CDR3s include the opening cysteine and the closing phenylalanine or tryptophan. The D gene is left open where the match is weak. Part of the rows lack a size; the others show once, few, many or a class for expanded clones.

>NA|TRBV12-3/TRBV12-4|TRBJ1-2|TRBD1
CASSPQGGYYGYTF
TGTGCCAGCAGTCCCCAGGGGGGGTACTATGGCTACACCTTC
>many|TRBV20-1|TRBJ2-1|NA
CSARDRQVTYNEQFF
TGCAGTGCTAGAGATCGACAGGTAACCTACAATGAGCAGTTCTTC
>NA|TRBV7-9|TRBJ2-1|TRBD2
CASSSPEGRENMNEQFF
TGTGCCAGCAGCTCGCCCGAGGGGCGGGAGAATATGAATGAGCAGTTCTTC
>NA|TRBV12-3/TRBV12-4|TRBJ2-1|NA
CASSLGNEQFF
TGTGCCAGCAGTTTGGGAAATGAGCAGTTCTTC
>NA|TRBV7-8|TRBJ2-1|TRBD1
CASSSYRGQNNEQFF
TGTGCCAGCAGCTCGTACAGGGGGCAAAACAATGAGCAGTTCTTC
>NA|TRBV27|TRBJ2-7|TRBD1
CASSQGQGPYEQYF
TGTGCCAGCAGTCAGGGACAGGGGCCCTACGAGCAGTACTTC
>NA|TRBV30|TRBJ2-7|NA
CAWSWSLSYEQYF
TGTGCCTGGAGTTGGAGTTTATCCTACGAGCAGTACTTC
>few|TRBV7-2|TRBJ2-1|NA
CASSLGPDRSVYNEQFF
TGTGCCAGCAGCTTAGGTCCAGACCGCTCAGTCTACAATGAGCAGTTCTTC
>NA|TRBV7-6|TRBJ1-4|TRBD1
CASSLVPGGGTEKLFF
TGTGCCAGCAGCCTAGTGCCAGGGGGCGGAACTGAAAAACTGTTTTTT
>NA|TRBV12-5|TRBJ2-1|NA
CASGLVGNEQFF
TGTGCTAGTGGTTTGGTAGGAAATGAGCAGTTCTTC
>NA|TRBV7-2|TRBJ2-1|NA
CASSRSRVQNYNEQFF
TGTGCCAGCAGCCGATCCCGGGTCCAAAACTACAATGAGCAGTTCTTC
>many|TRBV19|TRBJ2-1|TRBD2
CASSTSGSPYNEQFF
TGTGCCAGTAGTACTAGCGGGAGCCCCTACAATGAGCAGTTCTTC
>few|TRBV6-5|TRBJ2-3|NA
CASSLSGRLTDTQYF
TGTGCCAGCAGCTTAAGCGGGCGCCTCACAGATACGCAGTATTTT
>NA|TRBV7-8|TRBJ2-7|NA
CASSLGFNYEQYF
TGTGCCAGCAGCTTAGGTTTCAACTACGAGCAGTACTTC
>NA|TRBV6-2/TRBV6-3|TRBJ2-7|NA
CASTRHSYEQYF
TGTGCCAGCACCCGACATTCCTACGAGCAGTACTTC
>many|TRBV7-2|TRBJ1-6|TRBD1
CASEKSGQGNSPLHF
TGTGCCAGCGAGAAGTCCGGACAGGGGAATTCACCCCTCCACTTT
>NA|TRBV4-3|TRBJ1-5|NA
CASSQERGSNQPQHF
TGCGCCAGCAGCCAGGAGAGGGGGAGCAATCAGCCCCAGCATTTT
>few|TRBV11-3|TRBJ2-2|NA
CASSLETRDSLLGELFF
TGTGCCAGCAGCTTAGAAACTCGGGACTCCCTTTTGGGGGAGCTGTTTTTT
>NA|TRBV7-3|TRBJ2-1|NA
CASSGADEQFF
TGTGCCAGCAGCGGAGCCGATGAGCAGTTCTTC
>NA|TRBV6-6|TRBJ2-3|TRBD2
CASSYPWTSGSTDTQYF
TGTGCCAGCAGTTACCCGTGGACTAGCGGAAGCACAGATACGCAGTATTTT
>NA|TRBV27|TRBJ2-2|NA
CASSPFRTGELFF
TGTGCCAGCAGTCCTTTCAGGACCGGGGAGCTGTTTTTT
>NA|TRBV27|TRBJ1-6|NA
CASSLFRPGPGGDSPLHF
TGTGCCAGCAGTTTATTCCGTCCGGGACCAGGAGGGGATTCACCCCTCCACTTT
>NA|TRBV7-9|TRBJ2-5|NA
CASSPEGLRETQYF
TGTGCCAGCAGCCCCGAGGGACTTAGAGAGACCCAGTACTTC
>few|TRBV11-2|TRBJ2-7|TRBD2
CASSLDLTSGSYEQYF
TGTGCCAGCAGCTTAGATCTAACTAGCGGGAGCTACGAGCAGTACTTC
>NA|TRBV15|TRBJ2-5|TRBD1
CATSRDRGKAETQYF
TGTGCCACCAGCAGGGACAGGGGGAAGGCGGAGACCCAGTACTTC
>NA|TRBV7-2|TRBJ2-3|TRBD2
CASTQIKRGTSTDTQYF
TGTGCCAGCACCCAAATTAAGCGGGGCACTAGCACAGATACGCAGTATTTT
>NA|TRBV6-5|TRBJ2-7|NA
CASSYDTYEQYF
TGTGCCAGCAGTTACGACACCTACGAGCAGTACTTC
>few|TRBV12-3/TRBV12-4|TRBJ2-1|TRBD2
CASSKGGGVMNEQFF
TGTGCCAGCAGTAAGGGCGGGGGGGTGATGAATGAGCAGTTCTTC
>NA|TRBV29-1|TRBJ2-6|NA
CSVRSSSGANVLTF
TGCAGCGTTCGCTCTAGCTCTGGGGCCAACGTCCTGACTTTC
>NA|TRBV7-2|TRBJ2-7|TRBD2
CASSLTSGRTDEQYF
TGTGCCAGCAGCTTAACTAGCGGGAGAACGGACGAGCAGTACTTC
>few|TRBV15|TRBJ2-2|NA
CATSGTGELFF
TGTGCCACCAGCGGCACCGGGGAGCTGTTTTTT
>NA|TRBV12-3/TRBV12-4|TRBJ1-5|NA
CASSLFLGSIQPQHF
TGTGCCAGCAGTTTGTTCCTGGGGAGCATTCAGCCCCAGCATTTT
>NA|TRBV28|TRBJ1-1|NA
CASSFVAEKLNTEAFF
TGTGCCAGCAGTTTTGTGGCAGAGAAGCTGAACACTGAAGCTTTCTTT
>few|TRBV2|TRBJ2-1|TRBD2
CASKWASGSLNEQFF
TGTGCCAGCAAGTGGGCTAGCGGGAGTCTCAATGAGCAGTTCTTC
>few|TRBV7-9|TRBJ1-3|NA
CASSLSRARSGNTIYF
TGTGCCAGCAGCTTAAGCCGGGCTCGGTCTGGAAACACCATATATTTT
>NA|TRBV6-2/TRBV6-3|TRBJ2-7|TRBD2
CASSNSGRENEQYF
TGTGCCAGCAGTAATAGCGGGAGGGAAAACGAGCAGTACTTC
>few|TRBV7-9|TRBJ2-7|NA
CASSLTGGDEQYF
TGTGCCAGCAGCTTAACGGGGGGCGACGAGCAGTACTTC
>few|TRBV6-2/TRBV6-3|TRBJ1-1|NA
CASRHYQGTEAFF
TGTGCCAGCAGACATTACCAGGGCACTGAAGCTTTCTTT
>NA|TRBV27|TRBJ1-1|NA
CASSLSPREGTEAFF
TGTGCCAGCAGTTTATCTCCCAGGGAAGGCACTGAAGCTTTCTTT
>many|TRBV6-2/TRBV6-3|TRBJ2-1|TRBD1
CASSRTGTGGWNEQFF
TGTGCCAGCAGTCGTACCGGGACAGGGGGCTGGAATGAGCAGTTCTTC
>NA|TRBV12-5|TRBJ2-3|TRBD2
CASGLLGLADGTDTQYF
TGTGCTAGTGGTTTGTTGGGACTAGCGGATGGCACAGATACGCAGTATTTT
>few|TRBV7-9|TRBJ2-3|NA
CASSLGSGPTPDTQYF
TGTGCCAGCAGCTTAGGCTCAGGTCCAACTCCAGATACGCAGTATTTT
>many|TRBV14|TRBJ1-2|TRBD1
CASSQAPTGIDYGYTF
TGTGCCAGCAGCCAAGCACCGACAGGGATAGACTATGGCTACACCTTC
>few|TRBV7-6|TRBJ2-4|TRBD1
CASSHTGTALTAKNIQYF
TGTGCCAGCAGCCATACCGGGACAGCACTAACAGCCAAAAACATTCAGTACTTC
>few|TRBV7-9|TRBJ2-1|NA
CASSLVSLAFNEQFF
TGTGCCAGCAGCTTAGTGTCCCTAGCGTTCAATGAGCAGTTCTTC
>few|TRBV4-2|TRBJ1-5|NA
CASSQGLFWPQHF
TGTGCCAGCAGCCAAGGGCTGTTTTGGCCCCAGCATTTT
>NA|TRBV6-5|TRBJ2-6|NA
CASKIQGSGANVLTF
TGTGCCAGCAAGATTCAGGGCTCAGGGGCCAACGTCCTGACTTTC
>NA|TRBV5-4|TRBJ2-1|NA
CASSLVSANEQFF
TGTGCCAGCAGCTTAGTAAGCGCCAATGAGCAGTTCTTC
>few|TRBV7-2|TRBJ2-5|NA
CASSSAPGHIQETQYF
TGTGCCAGCAGCTCCGCCCCGGGACACATACAAGAGACCCAGTACTTC